This T cell receptor beta chain was sequenced for a study of blood T cell repertoires in COVID-19. The overall study: COVID-19 samples, acute and convalescent, were from the United States, Italy and Spain. T cells, B-cell-depleted T cells, or PBMCs supplied cDNA or gDNA.

Profiling relied on immunoSEQ multiplex PCR, and the TCRdb table lists in-frame clones only, not all of them. The top ten hold about 1.7% of the sample, which has around 300,000 clones, around 87% seen once. The ends were cut back, 0 bases at V and 7 bases at J, with 9 bases in the middle. This CDR3 is 13 amino acids long. Germline CDR1 and CDR2: MNHNS and SASEGT. The age range of participants was about 18 to 100 years, with residence in about two dozen US areas. In assigning cohorts, the study relied on participant-reported clinical history. The origin of this receptor is a woman aged 18-35 years with acute COVID-19. Source material: PBMCs or T cells enriched from blood (not recorded which). V usage is TRBV6-1 and J usage is TRBJ1-1; D remains unclear. CDR3: CASSEALLLEAFF. The CDR3 nucleotides are TGTGCCAGCAGTGAAGCACTGCTCCTTGAAGCTTTCTTT.